This entry features one T cell receptor (beta chain) sequence. These data belong to a study of blood T cell repertoires in COVID-19. Study as a whole: There were acute and convalescent COVID-19 samples, and they came from the United States, Italy and Spain. Nucleic acid was either cDNA or gDNA, and it came from T cells, B-cell-depleted T cells, or PBMCs.

Original processing notes: Counts of nucleated cells, estimated from reference gene primer amplification, were obtained. Repertoires were generated with immunoSEQ multiplex PCR, while TCRdb's copy carries only in-frame clones and drops some. The V and J calls and the clone size are those of that table, but D and trimming were determined from the DNA. Of 140,000 to 150,000 clones listed, about 87% are singletons. The CDR3 contains 16 residues. Trimming removed 5 bases at V and 2 bases at J, with 16 bases between. Looked up from germline, CDR1 is SGHTA and CDR2 is FQGTGA. Enrolled during active infection, Seattle patients were then followed longitudinally.

This receptor was taken from a human donor with COVID-19, enrolled during active disease. The donor label of this sample is uncertain. The specimen was peripheral blood. The chain joins TRBV7-3 to TRBJ2-1; D gene unclear. CDR3 sequence reads: CASSPPDSRPYNEQFF. The CDR3 DNA sequence: TGTGCCAGCAGCCCCCCAGATAGCCGTCCCTACAATGAGCAGTTCTTC.